The 30 T cell receptor beta chains below come from one sample, sequenced in a study of blood T cell repertoires in COVID-19. Using immunoSEQ multiplex PCR, the repertoire was profiled, and TCRdb retains in-frame clones only, with some absent. The sample contains around 140,000 clones, under 90% of which appear only once. Sequenced input: PBMCs or T cells enriched from blood (not recorded which). Receptors originate from a man in his forties with acute COVID-19.

The chain links TRBV29-1 to TRBJ2-6; 9 bases match TRBD1. J gave up 0 bases and V 6 bases, and 12 bases lay outside the gene matches. CDR1 SQVTM and CDR2 ANQGSEA come from the germline V gene. CDR3 length equals 18 residues. The CDR3 loop reads CSVGGSGTGFSGANVLTF. The DNA for the CDR3 is TGCAGCGTGGGGGGTAGTGGGACAGGGTTCTCTGGGGCCAACGTCCTGACTTTC.

The J gene is TRBJ2-1, the V gene TRBV18, with 7 bases fitting TRBD1. V lost 3 bases and J lost 5; bases outside the gene matches: 10. Per the germline V gene, CDR1 is KGHSH and CDR2 is LQKENI. The CDR3 runs to 16 residues. The CDR3 nucleotides are TGTGCCAGCTCACCTCAACCGGGACAGCTACACAATGAGCAGTTCTTC. Translation: CASSPQPGQLHNEQFF.

This chain joins TRBV27 and TRBJ1-5, with 10 bases matching TRBD1. Trimming took 2 bases from V and 5 from J; bases not matched to a gene: 3. The CDR3 has 15 residues. Germline-derived CDR1 and CDR2 are MNHEY and SMNVEV (reference sequence). The CDR3 nucleotides read TGTGCCAGCAGTTTAATGGGGACAGGGGATCAGCCCCAGCATTTT. Translating it yields CASSLMGTGDQPQHF.

The CDR3 DNA reads as TGTGCCAGCAGCCCGGAGGCAGGGGCTTATTACGAGCAGTACTTC. It yields the protein CASSPEAGAYYEQYF. The V and J genes are TRBV7-3 and TRBJ2-7; D might be TRBD1 (6 bases). Germline V lookup: CDR1 SGHTA, CDR2 FQGTGA. The CDR3 loop spans 15 amino acids. V was pared by 5 bases and J by 4 bases, with 18 bases between.

V gene TRBV5-1 combines with J gene TRBJ1-4; possible D gene TRBD1, 5 bases. CDR1 and CDR2 (germline): SGHRS, YFSETQ. Trimming took off 6 bases at V and 5 bases at J, with 14 bases between the two ends. CDR3 length: 14 amino acids. CDR3 coding DNA: TGCGCCAGCAACCCCGGGGGATTAAATGAAAAACTGTTTTTT. This sequence encodes CASNPGGLNEKLFF.

This clone was seen repeatedly, ten times or more. The V call is TRBV3-1 (or the pseudogene TRBV3-2), the J call TRBJ2-7, with TRBD1 as a possible D gene (5 bases). The CDR3 is made up of 17 amino acids. V lost 0 bases, J lost 7 bases, and 22 bases lay in between. Germline V CDR1 and CDR2: LGHDT, YNNKEL (reference sequence). CDR3 bases: TGTGCCAGCAGCCAAGAAAGGGGTAGGTTCAGGAACGGGGAGCAGTACTTC. As protein: CASSQERGRFRNGEQYF.

V and J are TRBV10-3 and TRBJ1-1; 8 positions agree with TRBD1. CDR3 size: 14 residues. The germline V gene has CDR1 ENHRY and CDR2 SYGVKD. Trimming at V came to 2 bases and at J to 4 bases, leaving 3 bases not matched to a gene. Written as DNA, the CDR3 is TGTGCCATCAGTGAGCCCGACAGGGGCACTGAAGCTTTCTTT. The encoded protein is CAISEPDRGTEAFF.

This clone came up a few times. The J gene is TRBJ2-5, the V gene TRBV6-5; D not certain. The length of the CDR3 is 13 residues. Germline-derived CDR1 and CDR2 are MNHEY and SVGAGI. The germline V and J ends were trimmed by 4 bases and 0 bases, with 6 bases remaining between them. The CDR3 reads CASSFTYQETQYF. Written as DNA, the CDR3 is TGTGCCAGCAGTTTTACTTACCAAGAGACCCAGTACTTC.

The chain is built from TRBV30 and TRBJ1-4; tentatively, D is TRBD1 (5 bases). Trimming took 0 bases from V and 1 from J, leaving 9 bases between them. CDR3 length equals 15 residues. Germline V CDR1 and CDR2: GTSNPN, SVGIG (reference sequence). The CDR3 nucleotides are TGTGCCTGGAGTGTACAGGCATTAACTAATGAAAAACTGTTTTTT. Amino acids: CAWSVQALTNEKLFF.

The CDR3 loop is CASSSEGNTDTQYF. DNA for the CDR3: TGTGCCAGCAGCTCTGAGGGCAACACAGATACGCAGTATTTT. The chain links TRBV7-9 to TRBJ2-3; D is possibly TRBD2 (5 bases). CDR1 SEHNR and CDR2 FQNEAQ come from the germline V gene (reference sequence). Trimming removed 4 bases at V and 2 bases at J, with 10 bases between. The CDR3 loop spans 14 amino acids.

The chain combines TRBV5-4 with TRBJ2-1; tentative D call: TRBD1 (5 bases). V gave up 0 bases and J gave up 4 bases, with 11 bases separating them. Per germline, CDR1 SGHNT and CDR2 YYREEE (reference sequence). The CDR3 length is 15 residues. The CDR3 protein is CASSLEPDTYNEQFF. CDR3 nucleotides: TGTGCCAGCAGCTTGGAACCGGACACTTACAATGAGCAGTTCTTC.

The rearrangement joins TRBV30 to TRBJ2-7, with 7 bases lining up with TRBD1. The CDR3 extends over 12 amino acids. V shed 2 bases and J 7 bases; nucleotides not matched to a gene: 5. Looked up from germline, CDR1 is GTSNPN and CDR2 is SVGIG (reference sequence). This CDR3 is CAWSTGVSEQYF. The CDR3 DNA is TGTGCCTGGAGTACAGGGGTGAGTGAGCAGTACTTC.

This clone was seen a handful of times. The chain links TRBV7-6 to TRBJ2-5; the D gene is possibly TRBD2 (5 bases). Per germline, CDR1 SGHVS and CDR2 FNYEAQ. Between the trimmed V and J ends, which lost 1 base and 4 bases, there was a span of 13 bases. The CDR3 contains 15 residues. The CDR3 bases are TGTGCCAGCAGCTTAGGGCTAGCAGAGCCAGAGACCCAGTACTTC. It yields the protein CASSLGLAEPETQYF.

This sequence joins TRBV2 and TRBJ1-2; TRBD1 matches 7 bases. CDR3 length: 15 amino acids. V was clipped by 3 bases and J by 4 bases; unmatched bases: 8. CDR1 and CDR2 (germline): SNHLY, FYNNEI. The CDR3 nucleotides read TGTGCCAGCAGTGATCGGGGCAGGGGGGCCTATGGCTACACCTTC. This translates into CASSDRGRGAYGYTF. Variable domain in full (rest from reference TRBV2 and TRBJ1-2): EPEVTQTPSHQVTQMGQEVILRCVPISNHLYFYWYRQILGQKVEFLVSFYNNEISEKSEIFDDQFSVERPDGSNFTLKIRSTKLEDSAMYFCASSDRGRGAYGYTFGSGTRLTVV.

The chain uses TRBV3-1 (or the pseudogene TRBV3-2) and TRBJ2-7, with D possibly being TRBD2 (6 bases). V lost 4 bases and J 1 base, leaving 11 bases between the germline ends. The CDR3 sequence is 14 residues long. The germline V gene has CDR1 LGHDT and CDR2 YNNKEL (reference sequence). CDR3 sequence: CASSPTGTSYEQYF. In DNA, the CDR3 is TGTGCCAGCAGCCCAACCGGGACTTCCTACGAGCAGTACTTC.

The gene calls are TRBV7-6 and TRBJ1-1; D gene uncertain. The V end lost 2 bases, the J end lost 8 bases, and 6 bases lay between the germline ends. Germline V lookup: CDR1 SGHVS, CDR2 FNYEAQ. CDR3 size: 11 residues. CDR3 residues: CASSLSGEAFF. The CDR3 bases are TGTGCCAGCAGCTTAAGCGGCGAAGCTTTCTTT.

The genes are TRBV5-1 and TRBJ2-7; 9 bases match TRBD1. CDR3 length: 15 residues. Per germline, CDR1 SGHRS and CDR2 YFSETQ. Unmatched junction bases numbered 3, after V lost 0 bases and J lost 2 bases. This CDR3 is CASSLGGTGTYEQYF. DNA for the CDR3: TGCGCCAGCAGCTTGGGTGGGACAGGGACCTACGAGCAGTACTTC.

The V gene is TRBV7-3, the J gene TRBJ1-1; D is unresolved. Trimming shortened V by 5 bases and J by 2 bases, and 9 bases separated the two germline ends. The CDR3 has 13 amino acids. CDR1 and CDR2 from the germline V gene are SGHTA and FQGTGA. The CDR3 region has the DNA TGTGCCAGCAGCGATACAGCTAACACTGAAGCTTTCTTT. It codes for CASSDTANTEAFF.

V is TRBV5-8 and J is TRBJ1-1; possibly TRBD1 for D (5 bases). This CDR3 contains 15 residues. V was shortened by 1 base and J by 1 base, with 11 bases between the two germline ends. Germline V CDR1 and CDR2: SGHTS, YDEGEE. The CDR3 spells CASSLWAGQNTEAFF. The CDR3 bases are TGTGCCAGCAGCTTGTGGGCAGGGCAGAACACTGAAGCTTTCTTT.

This sequence joins TRBV6-5 and TRBJ2-2; 9 bases align to TRBD1. The CDR3 length is 16 residues. Germline CDR1 MNHEY, CDR2 SVGAGI. V shed 4 bases, J shed 1 base, and the junction held 4 bases outside the gene matches. The CDR3 bases are TGTGCCAGCAGTTCCGGGACAGGGAGGAACACCGGGGAGCTGTTTTTT. Protein product: CASSSGTGRNTGELFF.

The gene calls are TRBV7-2 and TRBJ2-5; 9 bases match TRBD2. V was pared by 4 bases and J by 5 bases, with 14 bases of the junction left unmatched. This CDR3 is 17 amino acids long. Germline V gene sequence: CDR1 SGHTA, CDR2 FQGNSA. The CDR3 spells CASSSEGDSGSLETQYF. CDR3 in DNA: TGTGCCAGCAGCTCTGAAGGGGATAGCGGGAGTTTGGAGACCCAGTACTTC.

The rearrangement links TRBV18 to TRBJ1-2; 7 positions match TRBD1. CDR3 length: 14 residues. J gave up 3 bases and V 3 bases, and 4 bases lay outside the gene matches. The germline CDR1 and CDR2 sequences are KGHSH and LQKENI. DNA for the CDR3: TGTGCCAGCTCACCTGGGGACAGTGACTATGGCTACACCTTC. Encoded protein: CASSPGDSDYGYTF.

The rearrangement uses TRBV3-1 (or the pseudogene TRBV3-2) and TRBJ1-5; D is perhaps TRBD1 (5 bases). CDR3 length: 11 amino acids. Trimming stripped 7 bases from V and 9 bases from J, with 10 bases between. The germline gives CDR1 LGHDT, CDR2 YNNKEL (reference sequence). DNA for the CDR3: TGTGCCAGCACCACAGGCGGGCCCCAGCATTTT. Amino acid sequence: CASTTGGPQHF.

The CDR3 bases are TGTGCCAGCAGCTCTCTACTGACTAGCGGGAGTAGCACAGATACGCAGTATTTT. Protein sequence: CASSSLLTSGSSTDTQYF. The V call is TRBV7-6, the J call TRBJ2-3; 12 bases match TRBD2. Germline V gene lookup returns CDR1 SGHVS and CDR2 FNYEAQ. This CDR3 region has 18 residues. The ends lost 4 bases at V and 0 bases at J; junction bases unmatched: 8. The variable domain in full, completed from reference TRBV7-6 and TRBJ2-3, reads GAGVSQSPRYKVTKRGQDVALRCDPISGHVSLYWYRQALGQGPEFLTYFNYEAQQDKSGLPNDRFSAERPEGSISTLTIQRTEQRDSAMYRCASSSLLTSGSSTDTQYFGPGTRLTVL.

The chain links TRBV3-1 (or the pseudogene TRBV3-2) to TRBJ1-1, with a tentative D call TRBD1 (5 bases). Looked up from germline, CDR1 is LGHDT and CDR2 is YNNKEL (reference sequence). The CDR3 is 14 amino acids. V was pared by 1 base and J by 4 bases, with 10 bases between. The CDR3 DNA reads TGTGCCAGCAGCCAAGGGGCAAGGGGCACTGAAGCTTTCTTT. Translated, it gives CASSQGARGTEAFF.

This clone was counted only a few times. The chain joins TRBV9 to TRBJ2-7; 7 nucleotides match TRBD1. V lost 0 bases to trimming and J lost 5 bases; unmatched junction nucleotides: 5. From germline, CDR1 is SGDLS and CDR2 YYNGEE. There are 14 residues in the CDR3. CDR3 residues: CASSVGDRVNEQYF. The CDR3 bases are TGTGCCAGCAGCGTAGGTGACAGGGTAAACGAGCAGTACTTC.

The chain combines TRBV24-1 with TRBJ1-4, with 8 nucleotides matching TRBD1. J gave up 8 bases and V 4 bases, and 5 bases lay outside the gene matches. Germline V gives CDR1 KGHDR, CDR2 SFDVKD. The CDR3 runs to 14 residues. The CDR3 is CATSDSGGEEKLFF. CDR3 in DNA: TGTGCCACCAGTGACTCAGGGGGCGAGGAAAAACTGTTTTTT.

The V call is TRBV7-6, the J call TRBJ1-5, with D hard to call. Germline loops: CDR1 SGHVS, CDR2 FNYEAQ. CDR3 length equals 13 residues. V dropped 5 bases and J dropped 7 bases, with 12 bases sitting between them. CDR3 bases: TGTGCCAGCAGCCTCCGACTGGAACAGCCCCAGCATTTT. It translates to CASSLRLEQPQHF.

The chain links TRBV29-1 to TRBJ1-2; D is perhaps TRBD1 (5 bases). Deletions cut 4 bases from V and 5 bases from J, with 20 bases between. Germline loops: CDR1 SQVTM, CDR2 ANQGSEA. The CDR3 is 15 residues long. CDR3 sequence reads: CSVAPRQTQEYGYTF. CDR3 DNA: TGCAGCGTTGCTCCTAGACAGACGCAAGAGTATGGCTACACCTTC.

The chain employs TRBV7-2 and TRBJ2-7; D is possibly TRBD1 (5 bases). Germline loops: CDR1 SGHTA, CDR2 FQGNSA. This CDR3 has 13 amino acids. Trimming left V 1 base short and J 7 bases short, with 11 bases between. CDR3 DNA sequence: TGTGCCAGCAGCTTAGTACTCCCAGGGGAGCAGTACTTC. It is translated as CASSLVLPGEQYF.